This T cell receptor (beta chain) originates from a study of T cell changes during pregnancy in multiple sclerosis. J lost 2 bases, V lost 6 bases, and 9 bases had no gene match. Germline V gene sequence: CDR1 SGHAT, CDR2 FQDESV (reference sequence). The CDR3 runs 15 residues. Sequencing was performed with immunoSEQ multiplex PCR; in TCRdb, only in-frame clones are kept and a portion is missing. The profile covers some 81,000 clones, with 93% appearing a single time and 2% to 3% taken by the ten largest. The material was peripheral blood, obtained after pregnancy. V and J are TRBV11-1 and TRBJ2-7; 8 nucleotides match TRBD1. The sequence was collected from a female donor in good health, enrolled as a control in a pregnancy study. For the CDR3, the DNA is TGTGCCAGCAGTCCAGGGGGCGCTGGCCCCTACGAGCAGTACTTC. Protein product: CASSPGGAGPYEQYF.